This T cell receptor (beta chain) was sequenced in a study of breast tumors, draining lymph nodes, adjacent tissues. Whole-study results and caveats: Tumor repertoires ranked between lymph nodes and nontumor tissue in diversity, with V and J gene preferences.

This CDR3 has 17 amino acids. Germline V gene lookup returns CDR1 SGHRS and CDR2 YFSETQ. TCRdb re-called the multiplex PCR reads with MiXCR, one entry per CDR3 protein. The sample has over 12,000 distinct CDR3 sequences, roughly 50% seen once. Points on this clonotype: Its antigen remains unidentified. Its ends do not fully match the called genes, so a read error is possible.

This chain links TRBV5-1 with TRBJ1-2; 7 positions match TRBD1. The sample was tumor-adjacent breast tissue. The source of this sequence is a female donor with breast cancer. Some clones in this sample may be carry-over from other donors' samples. The CDR3 nucleotides read TGTGCCAGCAGCTTAGACAGACAGGGAAGAAGGGGTGATGGCTACACCTTC. Residues: CASSLDRQGRRGDGYTF.